In its sample, the clone carrying this T cell receptor (beta chain) was seen once. Depth targeted 1 in 200,000 to 1 in 1 million T cells, averaging 10x coverage per clonotype. The method was immunoSEQ multiplex PCR; TCRdb's version includes in-frame clones alone and lacks a portion of them. The sample has a few hundred thousand clones, around three quarters seen once. The data belong to a study of cytotoxic CD8 clonotypes in ibrutinib-treated CLL. Study details: Among patients, approximately 24 responded partially and 2 completely; 14 then stayed remitted and roughly 12 progressed after median about 74 months.

V trimming: 6 bases; J trimming: 3 bases; junction bases outside the gene matches: 7. The CDR3 is 14 residues long. Germline-derived CDR1 and CDR2 are MGHDK and SYGVNS. The material sequenced was PBMCs, taken after 24 months of ibrutinib treatment. The TCR comes from a human donor with chronic lymphocytic leukemia. This chain connects TRBV25-1 to TRBJ1-1; 7 bases fit TRBD1. DNA of the CDR3: TGTGCCAGCAGCGGGGACAGTTGGGACACTGAAGCTTTCTTT. Residues: CASSGDSWDTEAFF.